This TCR beta chain was sequenced in a study of early T cells in non-severe SARS-CoV-2 infection. About the research overall: Chains were not paired, and sequencing was done on bulk RNA from unsorted whole blood. Points from the study as a whole: Matching against VDJdb likely underestimated virus-specific expansions, favoring anti-spike CD8.

Attachment of unique molecular identifiers was made to individual cDNA molecules. MiXCR, applied by TCRdb to the 5' RACE reads, yields one record per CDR3 protein. The top ten hold 4.7% of the sample, which has some 96,000 distinct CDR3 sequences, 11% seen once. With respect to this clonotype: Its matching antigen is unknown.

The V gene's germline CDR1 is SGDLS and CDR2 YYNGEE. This CDR3 has 15 amino acids. V shed 4 bases and J shed 2 bases, with 15 bases lying between them. This receptor was obtained from an adult who was a healthcare worker with PCR-confirmed SARS-CoV-2 infection or an uninfected control (not recorded which). The sequencing here drew on whole blood, taken at baseline. This chain uses TRBV9 with TRBJ1-2; possibly TRBD1 for D (5 bases). CDR3 region: CASSLEAQVNYGYTF. The CDR3 region has the DNA TGTGCCAGCAGCCTTGAGGCACAGGTCAACTATGGCTACACCTTC. The full variable domain, rest sourced from reference TRBV9 and TRBJ1-2, is DSGVTQTPKHLITATGQRVTLRCSPRSGDLSVYWYQQSLDQGLQFLIQYYNGEERAKGNILERFSAQQFPDLHSELNLSSLELGDSALYFCASSLEAQVNYGYTFGSGTRLTVV.